This TCR beta chain was observed in a study of T cells after yellow fever vaccination. Study results and caveats: Sorted repertoires could include abundant contaminating clonotypes from bulk cells.

Trimming removed 7 bases from V and 9 bases from J; junction bases left unmatched: 16. CDR3 size: 17 residues. CDR1 is SGHTA, CDR2 FQGNSA, per germline. This clonotype has more than one count but fewer than ten. Its target is unknown. TCRdb used MiXCR to reprocess the 5' RACE reads, holding one entry per CDR3 protein. Of approximately 330,000 distinct CDR3 sequences listed, around 12% were seen once; the top ten hold 2.5% to 4%. The material was CD4+ T cells sorted from PBMCs, obtained 15 days after the yellow fever booster vaccination. This clonotype originated in a man between 18 and 35 years old who received the YFV17D yellow fever vaccine. J is TRBJ2-1 and V is TRBV7-2; 12 bases align to TRBD1. CDR3 region: CASTNPAGTGGRGEQFF. CDR3 sequence (DNA): TGTGCCAGCACGAACCCAGCGGGGACAGGGGGCCGCGGTGAGCAGTTCTTC.